This T cell receptor beta chain appears in the sequencing data of a study of control samples from healthy donors and cancer patients. Assay: immunoSEQ multiplex PCR; the TCRdb copy retains only in-frame clones and omits some. The profile shows 100,000 to 150,000 clones, 85% to 95% of them singletons. In germline, CDR1 is LNHNV, CDR2 YYDKDF (reference sequence). Deletions cut 2 bases from V and 1 base from J, with 9 bases between. This CDR3 is 14 amino acids long. The chain joins TRBV15 to TRBJ2-7; D possibly matches TRBD1 or TRBD2 (5 bases each). This receptor was identified in a man at least 80 years old with head and neck cancer. Sequencing was done on a sample of PBMCs. CDR3 region: CATSRSGTSYEQYF. CDR3 DNA: TGTGCCACCAGCAGATCAGGGACGTCCTACGAGCAGTACTTC.